This record looks at one T cell receptor beta chain sequence and its context. The antigen is unknown. The record originates from a study of cytomegalovirus exposure and HLA in healthy donors. Study-wide results and caveats: Rarity marked most TCR sequences, yet some public TCRs occurred in many donors.

The V end was cut by 0 bases, the J end by 0 bases, with 11 bases between. CDR3 length equals 16 residues. CDR1 and CDR2 from the germline V gene are KGHSH and LQKENI. Both 60 Vbeta primers and 13 Jbeta primers went into the PCR. The protocol was immunoSEQ multiplex PCR, while the TCRdb copy is restricted to in-frame clones and leaves out a portion. The table has fewer than 200,000 clones, 82% seen once. Sequences were obtained from PBMCs. This sequence originates from a male donor in good health and CMV-seronegative. The rearrangement links TRBV18 to TRBJ1-2, with a weak D call TRBD1 (6 bases). CDR3 protein: CASSPPVRGPNYGYTF. The CDR3, as DNA: TGTGCCAGCTCACCACCGGTGCGGGGGCCTAACTATGGCTACACCTTC.